A single sample is the source of the 8 T cell receptor beta chains below, sequenced in a study of a mutant IDH1 vaccine in newly diagnosed glioma. Specified time point: week 47, end of study. Each vaccine dose was 300 ug of mutant IDH1 20-mer peptide, with topical imiquimod. Generated by immunoSEQ multiplex PCR, the TCRdb table keeps only in-frame clones and is missing some. The sample shows some 87,000 clones, 81% of them seen only once. These receptors are not linked to any known antigen. The sequencing here drew on PBMCs, taken from a glioma patient whose treatment included an IDH1 peptide vaccine. The source is a man aged 35-49 years with glioma.

The V and J genes are TRBV6-5 and TRBJ2-7; D perhaps matches TRBD2 (6 bases). Germline V gene sequence: CDR1 MNHEY, CDR2 SVGAGI. V was trimmed by 7 bases and J by 0 bases, leaving 16 bases between them. The CDR3 is made up of 15 amino acids. The CDR3 coding sequence is TGTGCCAGCACCTCCCGGGACTTAAGCTCCTACGAGCAGTACTTC. It codes for CASTSRDLSSYEQYF.

The chain employs TRBV7-3 and TRBJ2-2; no firm D call. V lost 1 base and J lost 4, with 10 bases in between. Germline assignment: CDR1 SGHTA and CDR2 FQGTGA. The CDR3 length is 15 residues. DNA for the CDR3: TGTGCCAGCAGCTTAAGACCAGGCAGCACCGGGGAGCTGTTTTTT. Residues: CASSLRPGSTGELFF.

This clone has only one observation. The J gene is TRBJ1-4, the V gene TRBV5-1; D call uncertain. Germline-derived CDR1 and CDR2 are SGHRS and YFSETQ. The ends were cut back, 0 bases at V and 6 bases at J, with 9 bases in the middle. The CDR3 runs to 14 residues. This CDR3 is CASSLEGRDEKLFF. DNA of the CDR3: TGCGCCAGCAGCTTGGAGGGAAGGGATGAAAAACTGTTTTTT.

This clone was picked up one time. The J gene is TRBJ2-1, the V gene TRBV18; the match to TRBD2 covers 8 bases. The J segment lost 9 bases and the V segment lost 3 bases, leaving 7 bases of the junction unmatched. Germline V lookup: CDR1 KGHSH, CDR2 LQKENI. The CDR3 sequence is 14 residues long. CDR3 DNA: TGTGCCAGCTCACCCGCTAGCGGGCCCGTTGAGCAGTTCTTC. This codes for CASSPASGPVEQFF.

The chain recombines TRBV7-2 with TRBJ2-2; TRBD1 aligns across 8 bases. The V and J ends lost 4 bases and 5 bases, in that order; junction bases with no gene match: 12. The V gene's germline CDR1 is SGHTA and CDR2 FQGNSA. The CDR3 loop spans 17 amino acids. The CDR3 coding sequence is TGTGCCAGCAGCTCCCATCCGGGGACAGGCGGAACCGGGGAGCTGTTTTTT. Amino acids: CASSSHPGTGGTGELFF.

The J gene is TRBJ1-2, the V gene TRBV6-5; the D gene is possibly TRBD1 (6 bases). Germline lookup yields CDR1 MNHEY and CDR2 SVGAGI. The CDR3 consists of 14 residues. Trimming took off 0 bases at V and 4 bases at J, with 9 bases between the two ends. The CDR3 loop is CASSYSRDTYGYTF. CDR3 in DNA: TGTGCCAGCAGTTACTCTAGGGACACCTATGGCTACACCTTC.

The J gene is TRBJ2-7, the V gene TRBV29-1, with TRBD2 matching over 12 bases. In germline, CDR1 is SQVTM, CDR2 ANQGSEA. V shed 4 bases, J shed 4 bases, and the junction held 2 bases outside the gene matches. The CDR3 has 13 residues. CDR3 DNA sequence: TGCAGCGTTGTGACTAGCGGGAGTTACGAGCAGTACTTC. It yields the protein CSVVTSGSYEQYF.

The chain uses TRBV4-2 and TRBJ2-5; 9 bases map to TRBD2. Germline V gene lookup returns CDR1 LGHNA and CDR2 YNFKEQ. The CDR3 is 16 residues long. V lost 0 bases, J lost 5 bases, and 7 bases stayed unmatched. For the CDR3, the DNA is TGTGCCAGCAGCCAAGATGCTAGCGGGGATATGGAGACCCAGTACTTC. This sequence encodes CASSQDASGDMETQYF.